The T cell receptor (beta chain) under discussion was sequenced for a study of brain metastases from non-small cell lung cancer. This clone was seen a handful of times. This CDR3 comprises 13 residues. CDR1 and CDR2 from the germline V gene are ENHRY and SYGVKD. V was trimmed by 1 base and J by 8 bases, leaving 9 bases between them. The assay was immunoSEQ multiplex PCR, and TCRdb's table has in-frame clones only and misses some. The sample consists of about 6,000 clones, roughly 80% of them appearing once. This TCR was recovered from a donor at least 40 years old with non-small cell lung cancer. This sequence joins TRBV10-3 and TRBJ2-1; D remains ambiguous. Sequenced sample: primary lung tumor tissue. Here the CDR3 DNA reads TGTGCCATCAGTGAGTTCCTGCACCATGAGCAGTTCTTC. Translating it yields CAISEFLHHEQFF.